This TCR beta chain was observed in a study of CXCR3-negative and CXCR3-positive naive CD8 T cells (dated by TCRdb to between 2019 and 2020). Notes on the research overall: In total, 120 million to 150 million TRB reads were obtained, corresponding to roughly 1.5 +/- 0.3 million reads per library. Naive subsets from 5 or 6 donors and memory cells from 3 donors were included in the TRBV-TRBJ cluster analysis. Diversity and physicochemical repertoire analyses were performed on about 12 donors pooled from two independent experiments. On the study overall, not on this receptor specifically: Repertoire diversity was comparably high in both naive subsets but much lower in memory CD8+ T cells. Because surface CD5, which has been linked to self-reactivity in mice, was comparable between naive subsets, TCR interaction strength was also inferred from TRB CDR3 physicochemical properties. Because CXCR3 expression was partially decreased after cryopreservation, freshly isolated PBMCs were used for most assays. Within the same donor, TRBV-TRBJ usage looked similar between naive CXCR3-negative and CXCR3-positive cells, but memory cells had distinct patterns. Compared with CXCR3-negative naive cells, CXCR3-positive naive cells had TRB CDR3s with higher hydrophobicity (lower Kidera factor 4), lower energy, and higher strength and volume indices.

Each CD8+ T cell subset was flow-sorted in triplicate, and some 310,000 cells per subset were placed directly into RLT lysis buffer. Naive CD8+ T cells were defined stringently as CD45RO-CCR7+CD27+CD95- to exclude memory contaminants. Peripheral blood mononuclear cells were isolated from buffy coats by standard density gradient centrifugation. A FACSAria III was used to flow-sort naive CD8+ T cells into CXCR3-negative and CXCR3-positive populations. Total RNA was extracted from sorted cells with an RNeasy Mini Kit. About this clonotype: No antigen is known for it.

Sequenced using a NextSeq 550. The Human TCR Profiling Kit (MiLaboratory) was used to prepare UMI-labeled 5' RACE TRB cDNA libraries. cDNA synthesis used the entire amount of extracted RNA, and PCR amplification then used the entire amount of cDNA produced. Libraries were prepared in parallel with an identical number of PCR cycles. The authors processed their data as follows. MIGEC and MiXCR extracted about 50,000 +/- 10,000 unique UMI-labeled TRB cDNA molecules per library, requiring at least two reads per UMI. Each library averaged about 40,000 +/- 10,000 functional in-frame TRB CDR3 nucleotide clonotypes without stop codons. After downsampling to 5000 UMI-labeled TRB molecules per sample, diversity metrics such as normalized Shannon-Wiener and Chao1 were calculated in VDJtools. For the central five CDR3 residues, VDJtools calculated physicochemical properties weighted by clonotype size, namely interaction energy, strength, volume and Kidera factor 4. Each entry corresponds to one CDR3 protein sequence from reads that TCRdb reprocessed, and DNA is not given. The authors' filters were not applied to this entry. The sample table gives 70,000 to 95,000 distinct CDR3 sequences. Around 1.7% of the sample is held by the ten biggest clonotypes.

The receptor comes from a human donor in good health. Some clones in this sample may be carry-over from other donors' samples. The sequenced material came from naive CXCR3- CD8+ T cells from blood. Reading the label with the study, this specimen's cell subset or site is: CD45RO-CCR7+CD27+CD95- naive CD8+ T cells lacking CXCR3 (TNR3-).

The CDR3 reads CSAKGGLGYGYTF. This sequence uses TRBV29-1 and TRBJ1-2; checking the TCRdb D call of TRBD1 is not possible without DNA. Inclusive of the bounding cysteine and phenylalanine, the CDR3 is 13 residues long. The DNA sequence is not available. Via the germline V gene, CDR1 is SQVTM and CDR2 ANQGSEA.